This entry is about one T cell receptor (beta chain). Its antigen is unidentified. There are 15 residues in the CDR3. V lost 2 bases and J lost 8, with 17 bases in between. From germline, CDR1 is SGHRS and CDR2 YFSETQ. The data originate from a study of long-term antiretroviral therapy in people with HIV. The assay, immunoSEQ v3.0, was run at survey level. The protocol was immunoSEQ multiplex PCR, while the TCRdb copy is restricted to in-frame clones and leaves out a portion. The data hold nearly 30,000 clones, with 85% to 90% observed a single time. Overall study results and limits: Diversity increased after ART yet remained lower than in transplant donor controls.

The TCR comes from a man aged 50 or older with HIV. The sample was unsorted PBMCs, taken 3.2 years before starting antiretroviral therapy. The V call is TRBV5-1, the J call TRBJ2-1; maybe TRBD2 (7 bases). CDR3 sequence: CASSFPTGGGDEQFF. CDR3 nucleotides: TGCGCCAGCAGCTTTCCAACGGGGGGCGGGGATGAGCAGTTCTTC. The whole variable domain, remainder taken from reference TRBV5-1 and TRBJ2-1, is KAGVTQTPRYLIKTRGQQVTLSCSPISGHRSVSWYQQTPGQGLQFLFEYFSETQRNKGNFPGRFSGRQFSNSRSEMNVSTLELGDSALYLCASSFPTGGGDEQFFGPGTRLTVL.